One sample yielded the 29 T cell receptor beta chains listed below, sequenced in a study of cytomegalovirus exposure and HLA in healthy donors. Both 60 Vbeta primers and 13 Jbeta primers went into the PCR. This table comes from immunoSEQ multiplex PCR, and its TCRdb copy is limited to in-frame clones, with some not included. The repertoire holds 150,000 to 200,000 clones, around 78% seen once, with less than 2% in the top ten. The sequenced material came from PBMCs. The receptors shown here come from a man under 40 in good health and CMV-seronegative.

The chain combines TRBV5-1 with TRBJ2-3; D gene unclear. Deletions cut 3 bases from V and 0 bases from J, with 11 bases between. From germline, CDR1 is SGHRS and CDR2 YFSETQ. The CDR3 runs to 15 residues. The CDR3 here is CASSSGERSTDTQYF. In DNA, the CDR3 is TGCGCCAGCAGCTCCGGCGAGCGAAGCACAGATACGCAGTATTTT. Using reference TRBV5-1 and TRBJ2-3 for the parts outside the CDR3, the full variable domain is KAGVTQTPRYLIKTRGQQVTLSCSPISGHRSVSWYQQTPGQGLQFLFEYFSETQRNKGNFPGRFSGRQFSNSRSEMNVSTLELGDSALYLCASSSGERSTDTQYFGPGTRLTVL.

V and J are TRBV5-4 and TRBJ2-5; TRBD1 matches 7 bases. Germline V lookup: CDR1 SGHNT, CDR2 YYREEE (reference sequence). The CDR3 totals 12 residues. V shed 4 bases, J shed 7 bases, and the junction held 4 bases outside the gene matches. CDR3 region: CASSLRQGTQYF. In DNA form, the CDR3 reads TGTGCCAGCAGCCTCCGACAGGGGACCCAGTACTTC.

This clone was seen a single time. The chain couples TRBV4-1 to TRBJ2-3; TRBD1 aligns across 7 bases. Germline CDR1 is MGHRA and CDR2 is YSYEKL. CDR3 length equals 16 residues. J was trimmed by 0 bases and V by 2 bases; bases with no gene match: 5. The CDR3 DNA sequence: TGCGCCAGCAGCCAACTCGGACAGGAAAGCACAGATACGCAGTATTTT. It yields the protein CASSQLGQESTDTQYF.

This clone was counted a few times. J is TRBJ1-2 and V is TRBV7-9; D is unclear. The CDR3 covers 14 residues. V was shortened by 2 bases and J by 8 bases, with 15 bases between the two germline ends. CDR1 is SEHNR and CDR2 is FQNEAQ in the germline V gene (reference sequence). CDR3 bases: TGTGCCAGCAGCTTATCCCAGCAGGTCGAGGGCTACACCTTC. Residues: CASSLSQQVEGYTF.

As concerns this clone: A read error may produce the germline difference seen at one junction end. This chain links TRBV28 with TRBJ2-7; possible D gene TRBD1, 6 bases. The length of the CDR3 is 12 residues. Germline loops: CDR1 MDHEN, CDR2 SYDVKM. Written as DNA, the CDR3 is TGTGCCAGCACCACTACCACAGGGCGGGCTTCCTTC. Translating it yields CASTTTTGRASF.

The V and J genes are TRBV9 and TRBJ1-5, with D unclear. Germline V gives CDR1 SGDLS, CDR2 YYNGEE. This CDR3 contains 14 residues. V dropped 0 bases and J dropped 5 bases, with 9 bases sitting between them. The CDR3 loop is CASSVDPGYQPQHF. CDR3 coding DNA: TGTGCCAGCAGCGTAGATCCAGGCTATCAGCCCCAGCATTTT.

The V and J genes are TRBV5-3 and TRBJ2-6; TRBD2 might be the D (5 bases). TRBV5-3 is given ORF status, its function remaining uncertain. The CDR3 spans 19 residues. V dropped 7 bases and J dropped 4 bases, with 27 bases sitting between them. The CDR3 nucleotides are TGTGCCAGACCCCCAAGACTAACCCCGGTAGAATCCGGGGCCAACGTCCTGACTTTC. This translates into CARPPRLTPVESGANVLTF.

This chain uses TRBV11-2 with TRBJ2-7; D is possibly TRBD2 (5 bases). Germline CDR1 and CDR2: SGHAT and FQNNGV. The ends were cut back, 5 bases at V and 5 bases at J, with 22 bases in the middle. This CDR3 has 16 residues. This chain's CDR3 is CASSPHVFSGFHEQYF. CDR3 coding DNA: TGTGCCAGCAGCCCGCACGTATTTTCGGGGTTCCACGAGCAGTACTTC. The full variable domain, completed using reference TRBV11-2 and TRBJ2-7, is EAGVAQSPRYKIIEKRQSVAFWCNPISGHATLYWYQQILGQGPKLLIQFQNNGVVDDSQLPKDRFSAERLKGVDSTLKIQPAKLEDSAVYLCASSPHVFSGFHEQYFGPGTRLTVT.

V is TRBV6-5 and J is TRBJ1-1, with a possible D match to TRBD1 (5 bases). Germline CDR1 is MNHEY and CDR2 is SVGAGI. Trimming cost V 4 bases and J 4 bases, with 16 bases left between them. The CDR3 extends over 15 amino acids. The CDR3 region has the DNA TGTGCCAGCAGTTTTGGCGGGGGGACGGGCACTGAAGCTTTCTTT. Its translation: CASSFGGGTGTEAFF.

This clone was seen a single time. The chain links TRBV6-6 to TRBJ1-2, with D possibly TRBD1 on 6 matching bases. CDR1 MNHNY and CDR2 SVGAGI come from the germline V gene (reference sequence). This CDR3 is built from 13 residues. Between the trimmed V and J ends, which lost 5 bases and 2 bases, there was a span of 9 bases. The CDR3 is CASSKTGNYGYTF. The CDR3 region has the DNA TGTGCCAGCAGTAAAACAGGGAACTATGGCTACACCTTC.

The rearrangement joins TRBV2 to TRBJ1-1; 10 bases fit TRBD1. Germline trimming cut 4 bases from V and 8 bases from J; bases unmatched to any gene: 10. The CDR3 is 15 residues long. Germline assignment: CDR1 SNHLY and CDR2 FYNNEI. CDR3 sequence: CASSGQGAPPSEAFF. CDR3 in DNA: TGTGCCAGCAGTGGACAGGGGGCCCCCCCTTCCGAAGCTTTCTTT. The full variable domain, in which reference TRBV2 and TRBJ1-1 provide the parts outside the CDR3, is EPEVTQTPSHQVTQMGQEVILRCVPISNHLYFYWYRQILGQKVEFLVSFYNNEISEKSEIFDDQFSVERPDGSNFTLKIRSTKLEDSAMYFCASSGQGAPPSEAFFGQGTRLTVV.

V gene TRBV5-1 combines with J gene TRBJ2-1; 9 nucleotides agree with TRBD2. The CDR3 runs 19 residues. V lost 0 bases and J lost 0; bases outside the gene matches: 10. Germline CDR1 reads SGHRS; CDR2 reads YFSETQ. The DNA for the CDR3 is TGCGCCAGCAGCTTGGGGCTAGCGGGGCCTAGGGGCTCCTACAATGAGCAGTTCTTC. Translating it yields CASSLGLAGPRGSYNEQFF.

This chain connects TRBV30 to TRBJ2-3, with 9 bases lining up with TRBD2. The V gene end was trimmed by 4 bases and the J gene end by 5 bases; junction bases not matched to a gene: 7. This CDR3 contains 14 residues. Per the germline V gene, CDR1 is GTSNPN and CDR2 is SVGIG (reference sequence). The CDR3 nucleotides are TGTGCCTGGAATATAGCGGGAGCGAAAGATACGCAGTATTTT. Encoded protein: CAWNIAGAKDTQYF.

The CDR3 reads CASSEAGLSLYF. The CDR3 region has the DNA TGTGCCAGCAGTGAAGCGGGACTTAGCCTGTATTTT. The genes are TRBV2 and TRBJ2-3; possibly TRBD2 for D (6 bases). Trimming removed 0 bases at V and 14 bases at J, with 12 bases between. Germline assignment: CDR1 SNHLY and CDR2 FYNNEI. The CDR3 runs to 12 residues.

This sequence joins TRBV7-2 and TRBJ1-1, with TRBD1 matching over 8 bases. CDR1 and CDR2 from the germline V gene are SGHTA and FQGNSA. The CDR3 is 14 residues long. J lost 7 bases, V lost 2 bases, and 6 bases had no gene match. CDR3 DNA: TGTGCCAGCAGCTTACTCGCAGGGGGCTATGAAGCTTTCTTT. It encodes CASSLLAGGYEAFF.

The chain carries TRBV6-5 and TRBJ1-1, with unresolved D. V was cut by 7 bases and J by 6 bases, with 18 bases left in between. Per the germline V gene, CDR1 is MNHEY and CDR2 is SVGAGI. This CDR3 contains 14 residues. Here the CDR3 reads CASTPTEASSEAFF. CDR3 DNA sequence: TGTGCCAGCACCCCGACGGAGGCTAGCTCTGAAGCTTTCTTT.

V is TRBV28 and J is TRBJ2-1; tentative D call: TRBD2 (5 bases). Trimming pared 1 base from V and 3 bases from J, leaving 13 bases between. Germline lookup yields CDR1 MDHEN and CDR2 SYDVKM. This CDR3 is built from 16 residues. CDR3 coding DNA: TGTGCCAGCAGTTTATCGGGGAAGGGAAGCTACAATGAGCAGTTCTTC. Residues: CASSLSGKGSYNEQFF. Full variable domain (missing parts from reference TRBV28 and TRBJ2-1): DVKVTQSSRYLVKRTGEKVFLECVQDMDHENMFWYRQDPGLGLRLIYFSYDVKMKEKGDIPEGYSVSREKKERFSLILESASTNQTSMYLCASSLSGKGSYNEQFFGPGTRLTVL.

The CDR3 DNA sequence: TGTGCCACCAGCACAGGTACGGAGAACACCGGGGAGCTGTTTTTT. Translating it yields CATSTGTENTGELFF. The chain has TRBV15 and TRBJ2-2; D gene ambiguous. The ends were cut back, 4 bases at V and 1 base at J, with 10 bases in the middle. Germline V gives CDR1 LNHNV, CDR2 YYDKDF (reference sequence). This CDR3 comprises 15 residues.

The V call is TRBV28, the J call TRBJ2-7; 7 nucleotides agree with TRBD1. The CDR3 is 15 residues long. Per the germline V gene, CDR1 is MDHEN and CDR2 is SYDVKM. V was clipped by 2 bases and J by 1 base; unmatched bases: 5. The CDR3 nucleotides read TGTGCCAGCAGTTTAGAGGGGGCCAAGTCCTACGAGCAGTACTTC. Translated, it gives CASSLEGAKSYEQYF.

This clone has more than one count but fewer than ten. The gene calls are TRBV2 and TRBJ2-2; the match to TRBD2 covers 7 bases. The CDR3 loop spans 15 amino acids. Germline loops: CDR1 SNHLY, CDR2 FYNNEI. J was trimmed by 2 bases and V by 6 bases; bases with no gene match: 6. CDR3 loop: CASSILAQNTGELFF. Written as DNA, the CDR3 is TGTGCCAGCAGCATACTAGCGCAAAACACCGGGGAGCTGTTTTTT.

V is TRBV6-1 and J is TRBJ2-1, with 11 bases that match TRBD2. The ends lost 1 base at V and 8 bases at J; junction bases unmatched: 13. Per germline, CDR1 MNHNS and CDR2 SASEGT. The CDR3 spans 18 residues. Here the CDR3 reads CASSEGTYSGRVVDEQFF. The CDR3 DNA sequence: TGTGCCAGCAGTGAAGGTACCTATAGCGGGAGGGTGGTGGATGAGCAGTTCTTC.

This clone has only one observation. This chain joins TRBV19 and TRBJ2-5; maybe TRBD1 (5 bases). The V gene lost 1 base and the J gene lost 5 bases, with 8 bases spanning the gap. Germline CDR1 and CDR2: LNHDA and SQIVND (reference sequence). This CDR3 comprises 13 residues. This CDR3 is CASSIGGDETQYF. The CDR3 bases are TGTGCCAGTAGTATAGGGGGCGACGAGACCCAGTACTTC.

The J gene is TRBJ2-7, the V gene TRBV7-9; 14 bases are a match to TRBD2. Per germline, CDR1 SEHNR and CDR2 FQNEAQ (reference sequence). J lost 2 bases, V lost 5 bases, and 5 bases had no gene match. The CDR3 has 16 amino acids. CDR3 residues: CASSRTSGRPPYEQYF. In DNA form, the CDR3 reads TGTGCCAGCAGCCGGACTAGCGGGAGGCCTCCCTACGAGCAGTACTTC.

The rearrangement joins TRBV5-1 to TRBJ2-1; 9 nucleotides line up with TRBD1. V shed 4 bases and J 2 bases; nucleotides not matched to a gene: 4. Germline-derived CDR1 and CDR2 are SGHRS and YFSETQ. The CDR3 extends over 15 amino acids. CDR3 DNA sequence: TGCGCCAGCAGCGCGGACAGGGGTACCTACAATGAGCAGTTCTTC. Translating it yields CASSADRGTYNEQFF.

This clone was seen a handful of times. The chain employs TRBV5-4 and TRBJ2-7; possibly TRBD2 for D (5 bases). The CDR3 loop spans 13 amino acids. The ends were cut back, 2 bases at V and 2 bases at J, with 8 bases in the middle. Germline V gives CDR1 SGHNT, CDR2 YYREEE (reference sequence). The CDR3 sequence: CASSFEGAYEQYF. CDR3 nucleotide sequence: TGTGCCAGCAGCTTCGAGGGCGCCTACGAGCAGTACTTC.

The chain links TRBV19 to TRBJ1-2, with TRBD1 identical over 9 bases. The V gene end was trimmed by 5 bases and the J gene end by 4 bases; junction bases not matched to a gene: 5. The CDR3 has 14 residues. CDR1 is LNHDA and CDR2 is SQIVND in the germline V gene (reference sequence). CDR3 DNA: TGTGCCAGTAGTGAACAGGGGGCTGGCTATGGCTACACCTTC. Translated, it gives CASSEQGAGYGYTF. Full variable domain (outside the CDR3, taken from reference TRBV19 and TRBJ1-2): DGGITQSPKYLFRKEGQNVTLSCEQNLNHDAMYWYRQDPGQGLRLIYYSQIVNDFQKGDIAEGYSVSREKKESFPLTVTSAQKNPTAFYLCASSEQGAGYGYTFGSGTRLTVV.

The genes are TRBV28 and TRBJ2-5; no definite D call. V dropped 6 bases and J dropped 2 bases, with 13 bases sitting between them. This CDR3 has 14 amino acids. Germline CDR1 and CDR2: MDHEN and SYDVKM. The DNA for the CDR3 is TGTGCCAGCAGGCTTAACAGAGTTCAAGAGACCCAGTACTTC. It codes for CASRLNRVQETQYF. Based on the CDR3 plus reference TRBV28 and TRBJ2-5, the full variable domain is DVKVTQSSRYLVKRTGEKVFLECVQDMDHENMFWYRQDPGLGLRLIYFSYDVKMKEKGDIPEGYSVSREKKERFSLILESASTNQTSMYLCASRLNRVQETQYFGPGTRLLVL.

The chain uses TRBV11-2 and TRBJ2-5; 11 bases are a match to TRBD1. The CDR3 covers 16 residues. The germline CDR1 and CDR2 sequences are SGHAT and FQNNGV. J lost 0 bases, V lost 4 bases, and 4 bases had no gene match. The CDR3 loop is CASSWRTGGHQETQYF. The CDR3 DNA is TGTGCCAGCAGCTGGAGGACAGGGGGCCACCAAGAGACCCAGTACTTC.

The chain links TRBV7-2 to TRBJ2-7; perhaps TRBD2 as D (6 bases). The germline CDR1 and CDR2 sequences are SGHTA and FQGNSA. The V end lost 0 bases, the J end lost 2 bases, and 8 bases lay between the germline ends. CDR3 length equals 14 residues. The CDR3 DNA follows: TGTGCCAGCAGCTTAGCGGGAGGCCCCTACGAGCAGTACTTC. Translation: CASSLAGGPYEQYF.